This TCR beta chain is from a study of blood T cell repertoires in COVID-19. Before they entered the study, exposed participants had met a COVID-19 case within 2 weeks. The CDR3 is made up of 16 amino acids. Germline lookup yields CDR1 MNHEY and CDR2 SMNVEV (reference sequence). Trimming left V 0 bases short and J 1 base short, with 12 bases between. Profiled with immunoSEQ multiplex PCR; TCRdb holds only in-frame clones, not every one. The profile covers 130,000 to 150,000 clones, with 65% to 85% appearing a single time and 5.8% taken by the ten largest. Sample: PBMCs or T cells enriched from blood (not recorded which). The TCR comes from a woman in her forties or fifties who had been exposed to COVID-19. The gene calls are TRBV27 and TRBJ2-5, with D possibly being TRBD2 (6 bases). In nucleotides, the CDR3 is TGTGCCAGCAGTTTATCGCGCAGGAGGGTCCAAGAGACCCAGTACTTC. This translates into CASSLSRRRVQETQYF.